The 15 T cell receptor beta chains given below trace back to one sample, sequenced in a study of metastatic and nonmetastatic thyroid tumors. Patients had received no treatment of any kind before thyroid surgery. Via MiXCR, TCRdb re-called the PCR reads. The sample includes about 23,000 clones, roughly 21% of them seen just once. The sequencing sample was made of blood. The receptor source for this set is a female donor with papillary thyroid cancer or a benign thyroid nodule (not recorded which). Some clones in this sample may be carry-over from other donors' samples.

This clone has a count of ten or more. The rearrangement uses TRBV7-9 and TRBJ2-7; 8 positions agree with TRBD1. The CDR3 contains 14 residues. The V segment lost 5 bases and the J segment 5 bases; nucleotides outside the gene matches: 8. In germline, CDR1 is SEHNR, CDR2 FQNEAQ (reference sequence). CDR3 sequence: CASSHRGRGHEQYF. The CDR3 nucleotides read TGTGCCAGCAGCCACCGGGGCAGGGGGCACGAGCAGTACTTC.

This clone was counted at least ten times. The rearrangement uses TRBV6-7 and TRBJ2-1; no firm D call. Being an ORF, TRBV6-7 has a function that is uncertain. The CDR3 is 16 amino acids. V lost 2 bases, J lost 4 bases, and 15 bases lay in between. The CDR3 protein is CASSYLDDCTYNEQFF. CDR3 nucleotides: TGTGCCAGCAGTTACCTGGATGACTGCACTTACAATGAGCAGTTCTTC.

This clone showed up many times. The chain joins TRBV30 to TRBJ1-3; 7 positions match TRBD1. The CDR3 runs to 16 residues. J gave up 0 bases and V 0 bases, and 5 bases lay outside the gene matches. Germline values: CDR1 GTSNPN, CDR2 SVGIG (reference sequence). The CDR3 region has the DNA TGTGCCTGGAGTGTAGGGGACAGAGCCTCTGGAAACACCATATATTTT. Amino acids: CAWSVGDRASGNTIYF.

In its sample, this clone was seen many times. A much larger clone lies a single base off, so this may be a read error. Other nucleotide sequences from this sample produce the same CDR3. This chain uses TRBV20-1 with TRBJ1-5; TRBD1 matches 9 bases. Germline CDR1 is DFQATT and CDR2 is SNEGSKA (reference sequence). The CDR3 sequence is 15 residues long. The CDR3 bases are TGTAGTGCTAGCGGGACAGGGCTTAGCAATCAGCCCCAGCATTTT. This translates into CSASGTGLSNQPQHF.

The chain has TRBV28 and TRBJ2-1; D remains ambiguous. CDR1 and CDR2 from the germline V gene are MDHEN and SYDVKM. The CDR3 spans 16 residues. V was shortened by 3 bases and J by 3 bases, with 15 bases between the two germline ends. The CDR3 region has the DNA TGTGCCAGCAGTTTGGGGTCCCCCGCGGACTACAATGAGCAGTTCTTC. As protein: CASSLGSPADYNEQFF.

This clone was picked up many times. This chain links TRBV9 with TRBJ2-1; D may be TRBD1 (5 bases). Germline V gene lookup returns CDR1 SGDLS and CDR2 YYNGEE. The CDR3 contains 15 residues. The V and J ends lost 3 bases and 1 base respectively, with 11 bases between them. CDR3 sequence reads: CASSAHRTSYNEQFF. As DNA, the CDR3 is TGTGCCAGCAGCGCTCACAGGACATCCTACAATGAGCAGTTCTTC.

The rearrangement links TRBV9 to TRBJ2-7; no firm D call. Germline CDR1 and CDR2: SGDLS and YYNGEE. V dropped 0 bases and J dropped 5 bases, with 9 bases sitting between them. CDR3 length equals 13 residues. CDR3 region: CASSVGVRNEQYF. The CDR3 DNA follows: TGTGCCAGCAGCGTAGGGGTACGTAACGAGCAGTACTTC.

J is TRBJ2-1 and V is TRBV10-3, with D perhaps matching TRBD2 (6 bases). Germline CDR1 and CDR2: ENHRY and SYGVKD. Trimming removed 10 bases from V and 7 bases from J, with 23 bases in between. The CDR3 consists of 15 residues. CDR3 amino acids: CATVEGCDRSNEQFF. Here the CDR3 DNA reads TGTGCCACGGTGGAGGGGTGTGATAGGTCTAATGAGCAGTTCTTC.

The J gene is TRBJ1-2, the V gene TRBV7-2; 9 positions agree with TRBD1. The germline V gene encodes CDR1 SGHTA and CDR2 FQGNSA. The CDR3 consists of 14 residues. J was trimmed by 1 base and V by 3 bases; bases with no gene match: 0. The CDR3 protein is CASSLTGGNYGYTF. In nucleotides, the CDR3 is TGTGCCAGCAGCTTGACAGGGGGTAACTATGGCTACACCTTC. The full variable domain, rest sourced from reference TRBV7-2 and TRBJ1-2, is GAGVSQSPSNKVTEKGKDVELRCDPISGHTALYWYRQSLGQGLEFLIYFQGNSAPDKSGLPSDRFSAERTGGSVSTLTIQRTQQEDSAVYLCASSLTGGNYGYTFGSGTRLTVV.

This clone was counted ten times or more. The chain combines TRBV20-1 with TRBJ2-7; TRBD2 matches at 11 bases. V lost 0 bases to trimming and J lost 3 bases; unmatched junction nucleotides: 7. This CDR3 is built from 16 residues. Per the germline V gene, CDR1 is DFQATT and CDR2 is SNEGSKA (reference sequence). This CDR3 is CSAREASGRSGYEQYF. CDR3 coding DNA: TGCAGTGCTAGAGAGGCTAGCGGGAGGAGTGGCTACGAGCAGTACTTC.

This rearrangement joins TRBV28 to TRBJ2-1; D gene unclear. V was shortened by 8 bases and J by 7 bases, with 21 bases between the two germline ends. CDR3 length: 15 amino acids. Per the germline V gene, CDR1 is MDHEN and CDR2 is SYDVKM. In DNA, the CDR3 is TGTGCCAGCTGCACCACCCGGGCTTTGGGGAATGAGCAGTTCTTC. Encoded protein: CASCTTRALGNEQFF.

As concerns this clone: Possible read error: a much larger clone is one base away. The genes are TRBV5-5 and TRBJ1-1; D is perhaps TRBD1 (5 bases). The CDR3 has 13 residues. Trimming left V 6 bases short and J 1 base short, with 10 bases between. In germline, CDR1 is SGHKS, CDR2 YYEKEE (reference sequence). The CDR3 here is CASMSGRNTEAFF. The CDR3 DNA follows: TGTGCCAGCATGTCAGGGAGGAACACTGAAGCTTTCTTT.

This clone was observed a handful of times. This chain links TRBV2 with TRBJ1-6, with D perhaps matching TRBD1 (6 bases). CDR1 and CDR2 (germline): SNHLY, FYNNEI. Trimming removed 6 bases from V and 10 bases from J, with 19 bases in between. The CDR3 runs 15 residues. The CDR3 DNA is TGTGCCAGCAGATGGACAGTTTTATTTGGGTCACCCCTCCACTTT. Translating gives CASRWTVLFGSPLHF.

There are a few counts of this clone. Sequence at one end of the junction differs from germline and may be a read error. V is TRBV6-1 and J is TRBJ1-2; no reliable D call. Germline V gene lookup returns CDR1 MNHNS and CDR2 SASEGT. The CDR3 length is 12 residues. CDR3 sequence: CASSDCYYVYTF. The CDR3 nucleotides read TGTGCCAGCAGTGACTGCTACTATGTCTACACCTTC.

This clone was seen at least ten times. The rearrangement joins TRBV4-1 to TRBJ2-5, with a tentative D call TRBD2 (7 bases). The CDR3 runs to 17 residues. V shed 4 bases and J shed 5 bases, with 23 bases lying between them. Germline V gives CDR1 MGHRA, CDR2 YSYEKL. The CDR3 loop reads CASSPPPLPGGGETQYF. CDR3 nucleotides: TGCGCCAGCAGCCCTCCCCCCCTACCGGGGGGCGGGGAGACCCAGTACTTC.